One TCR beta chain is described in this entry. Its antigen has not been determined. No much larger clone is present one base from it, and per-base qualities are unavailable. From a lookup of the germline V gene (reference sequence), CDR1 and CDR2 are SGHNT and YYREEE. From the cysteine up to the phenylalanine, the CDR3 has a length of 16 residues. Only CDR3 DNA remains: 48 bases, in frame from the first base. Trimming at the junction amounts to 4 bases on V and 1 base on J, and the germline ends lie 17 bases apart. The data originate from a study of cytomegalovirus exposure and HLA in healthy donors (dated by TCRdb to 2016 to 2017). A note on the overall study: According to an earlier analysis of several hundred of the donors, about 170 million T cells yielded 100 million or so unique TCR beta sequences and about 280 Gb of sequence data. Around 300 gigabases of sequencing data and approximately 80 million unique TCR sequences were included in an early release covering around 650 HLA-typed donors. Of the 398 genotyped donors, 81% were placed in the genetic ancestry cluster associated with self-reported Caucasian donors. The study was designed to test whether signatures of past pathogen exposure could be identified by cataloging public T cell receptors. Using immunosequencing, the study profiled T cell repertoires from approximately 700 subjects and related those repertoires to cytomegalovirus serostatus. In addition to the first cohort of 666 subjects, a separate validation cohort of 120 different subjects was used. To predict cytomegalovirus infection status, the study brought together high-throughput TCR immunosequencing, statistical association of individual TCRs with disease status, and machine learning. A later analysis re-analyzed previously published TCR beta repertoires from 600 to 850 donors and added high-resolution HLA genotyping to study TCR occurrence patterns. The later analysis used no new phenotypic data to find candidate immune exposures, relying instead on TCR beta sequences and their occurrence across donors. In an earlier analysis of 550 to 700 of the donors, high-throughput TCR beta sequencing was used to judge whether each TCR beta V gene segment behaved as functional or pseudogenic. Donor age, sex, ethnicity and CMV serostatus were compiled together with the repertoire data. Genome-wide SNP genotypes for about 55% of the roughly 670 donors were used in a later genetic analysis, which treated that subset as a discovery cohort. Every discovery cohort repertoire had been produced on one sequencing platform. HLA typing covered class I and class II loci at four-digit resolution. The number of typed donors differed by locus: roughly 629-640 for A, B, C, DRB1 and DQB1; 500 to 550 for DQA1; 606 for DPA1; and roughly 450 for DPB1. Four to six DR-DQ haplotypes were handled as single units for association and clustering, since linkage in the cohort was strong. Across about 380 genotyped donors of the cohort, an average of about 240,000 unique TCR beta nucleotide sequences per donor were sequenced, and approximately 17% of those sequences were non-productive. Broader findings and caveats from the paper: A cluster of highly shared sequence variants was judged likely to represent a technical artifact of the sequencing pipeline. Most TCR sequences were observed very rarely across donors, whereas some public TCRs were present in many individuals. Linkage disequilibrium might explain the correlated functional status among segregating V segments, but an unknown experimental factor could not be excluded. V-gene and J-gene trimming of TCR beta chains was associated with a missense DCLRE1C variant in a later genetic analysis, and the association was replicated in an independent cohort. In an earlier analysis of about 600 of the donors, most TCR beta V segments appeared in productive rearrangements about 87% or about 30% of the time, broadly matching IMGT annotations. According to a later analysis, parvovirus B19, influenza, CMV and Epstein-Barr virus appeared linked to several top co-occurrence clusters. According to a later analysis, TCR association rates differed among HLA loci, with DRB1 alleles showing the most associated TCRs and HLA-C alleles showing the fewest. A few of the identified cytomegalovirus-associated TCR beta chains were confirmed in vitro to be specific for cytomegalovirus antigens. According to the authors, the approach could potentially be generalized to other disease states and immunological phenotypes. HLA typing was unavailable for some donors at each locus, so association tests used only the typed subset. In a later analysis, most CMV-associated TCR beta chains were found to appear HLA-restricted, with HLA associations seemingly driven largely by CMV exposure. In this cohort, only TCR beta chains were sequenced, and detectable features were limited by the absence of alpha or paired-chain data. Cytomegalovirus status was reported to be diagnosed by the classifier with high specificity and sensitivity in both the original and validation cohorts. The study gave a list of around 170 TCR beta chains associated with cytomegalovirus. Sequencing depth was assumed to be roughly uniform across donors in the presence/absence analyses, though that assumption may not hold. Because the 87-base-pair reads could not distinguish some IMGT-functional V segments, including TRBV6-2 and TRBV6-3, those segments were excluded. Compared with equally common non-associated chains, HLA-associated TCR beta chains in a later analysis were more clonally expanded and had lower generation probabilities. A further reported finding was that TCR beta sequences accurately predicted the HLA-A and HLA-B alleles for most subjects in the first cohort. CMV serostatus was the only immune exposure information available for the cohort. Compared with the roughly 670-donor mean, donors in an Asian-associated ancestry cluster had fewer N-insertions in productive TCRs, according to a later genetic analysis. Assigning TCR associations to individual alleles was difficult when HLA alleles, especially DR and DQ, strongly co-occurred. Some 15 rarely observed V segments, including chromosome 9 orphons, were excluded from the earlier analysis of several hundred of the donors because counts were too low. In a later analysis, 16,951 TCR beta sequences were associated with specific HLA alleles at a false discovery rate of 0.05.

The protocol used for the library was the immunoSEQ multiplex PCR assay. A mixture of 60 forward primers for TCR Vbeta segments and 13 reverse primers for TCR Jbeta segments was used in the multiplex PCR. The CDR3 region of rearranged TCR beta genes was amplified from genomic DNA with a multiplex PCR assay. On the Illumina HiSeq System, the amplified TCR beta libraries were sequenced as 87-base-pair reads. Concerning the study's data processing: A later analysis tallied about 77 million unique TCR beta chains across the 700 or so repertoires, and about 12 million of those chains were shared by two or more donors. To remove PCR and sequencing errors, raw reads were error-corrected and collapsed into unique sequences using a nearest-neighbor algorithm that merged closely related sequences. Alignment of CDR3 sequences to IMGT reference sequences was used to assign V, D and J gene segments. For a sequence to be retained, at least a six-nucleotide match to both a V gene segment and a J gene segment was required. Rearrangements were called productive when the CDR3 lacked stop codons and stayed in frame with V and J; all others were non-productive. CDR3 was defined by IMGT convention, running from the second conserved V-encoded cysteine to the conserved J-encoded phenylalanine. In an earlier analysis of roughly 580 of the donors, sequences lacking an unambiguous match to a single V gene segment were excluded. An earlier analysis of about 590 of the donors classified V segments as functional when productive rearrangements were above 56.7% and as segregating when the standard deviation between donors was above 5%. A statistical classification framework was built for diagnosing cytomegalovirus status from the catalog of TCR beta chain sequences. In a later analysis, TCR nucleotide sequences were compared against IMGT/GENE-DB human TR gene sequences so that V and J genes could be assigned. In a later analysis, CDR3 sequences and most-parsimonious VDJ recombination scenarios were assigned using the TCRdist pipeline. In a later analysis, each TCR beta chain was defined by its CDR3 amino acid sequence together with its V-gene family, and reads without a unique V-gene family were excluded. A later analysis removed nearly 600 highly shared, low-generation-probability nucleotide sequences to deal with suspected cross-contamination and a sequencing artifact. A later analysis calculated a clonal expansion index for each public chain from normalized within-repertoire ranks of inferred template counts. A later analysis computed generation probabilities with a VDJ recombination model fitted to out-of-frame rearrangements, and checked the results against IGoR. A later analysis scored TCR-TCR, TCR-HLA and TCR-CMV co-occurrence with hypergeometric tests, applying a repertoire-size bias correction to TCR pairs. False discovery rates were estimated in a later analysis by permuting HLA or CMV assignments 20 times. In a later analysis, co-occurring TCRs were grouped with DBSCAN, and TCRdist sequence similarity was added when clustering was performed within HLA-allele-positive subsets. For co-occurrence clustering, repertoires with fewer than 30,000 or more than 120,000 public chains were excluded, along with several repertoires with anomalous nucleotide sharing. In TCRdb, the immuneACCESS table is reduced to in-frame sequences with V and J assigned. These tables do not hold every clone; where another copy was compared, an unresolved V gene accounts for under half, and the others remain unexplained. That table furnishes V, J and clone size, whereas the DNA furnished D and trimming. This sample gives about 190,000 clones in total; 85% of them show up just once. The ten largest clones capture 1% of the sample.

In total, roughly 710 healthy bone marrow donors made up the cohort. At the time of sampling, all cohort members were nominally healthy, though unrecorded immune exposures were likely present. The donor was CMV seronegative and belonged to the group of more than 300 seronegative cohort members. A peripheral blood sample was collected from each donor, and TCR beta sequencing was performed on peripheral blood mononuclear cells. The Qiagen DNeasy Blood Extraction Kit was used to extract genomic DNA from the blood cell samples. Material for sequencing was PBMCs. The TCR originated in a boy between 2 and 15 years old in good health and CMV-seronegative. The V and J segments used are TRBV5-4 and TRBJ1-1; there is no confident call for the D gene. The bases read TGTGCCAGCAGCCTCGGGTCCTCCGAGCCGAACACTGAAGCTTTCTTT. Its protein is CASSLGSSEPNTEAFF.